This T cell receptor beta chain was obtained from a study of blood T cells in healthy people across ages. The second PCR ran roughly 6 to 11 cycles with a sample-barcoded 5' primer and J-beta primers. The yield of each sample was at least 2.5 million CDR3-containing paired-end reads. TCRdb re-called the 5' RACE reads through MiXCR, storing one row per CDR3 protein. The repertoire has around 750,000 distinct CDR3 sequences, about 55% of them found once; the top ten carry about 42%. The study drew donors from healthy Caucasian individuals in Russia aged about 6 to 95. Total RNA, at least 6 micrograms per sample, came from PBMCs. The sample taken for sequencing was blood. The sequence was collected from a man older than 75 in good health.

This CDR3 reads CSARQGPYTDTQYF. The CDR3 bases are TGCAGTGCTAGACAGGGGCCCTACACAGATACGCAGTATTTT. The chain links TRBV20-1 to TRBJ2-3; D might be TRBD1 (6 bases). The length of the CDR3 is 14 residues. The germline V gene encodes CDR1 DFQATT and CDR2 SNEGSKA (reference sequence). Trimming left V 2 bases short and J 2 bases short, with 11 bases between.